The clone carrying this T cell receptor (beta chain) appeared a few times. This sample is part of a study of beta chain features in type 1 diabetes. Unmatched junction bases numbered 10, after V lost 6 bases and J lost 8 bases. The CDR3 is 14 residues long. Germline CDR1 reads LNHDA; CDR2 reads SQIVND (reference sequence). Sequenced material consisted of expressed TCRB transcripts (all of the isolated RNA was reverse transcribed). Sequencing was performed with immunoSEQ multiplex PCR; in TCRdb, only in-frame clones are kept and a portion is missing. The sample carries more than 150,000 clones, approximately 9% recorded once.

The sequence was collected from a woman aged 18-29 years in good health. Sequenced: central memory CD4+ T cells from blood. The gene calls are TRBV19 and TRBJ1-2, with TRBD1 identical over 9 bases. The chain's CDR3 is CASRKGTGLEGYTF. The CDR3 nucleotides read TGTGCCAGTAGGAAAGGGACAGGGCTTGAGGGCTACACCTTC.